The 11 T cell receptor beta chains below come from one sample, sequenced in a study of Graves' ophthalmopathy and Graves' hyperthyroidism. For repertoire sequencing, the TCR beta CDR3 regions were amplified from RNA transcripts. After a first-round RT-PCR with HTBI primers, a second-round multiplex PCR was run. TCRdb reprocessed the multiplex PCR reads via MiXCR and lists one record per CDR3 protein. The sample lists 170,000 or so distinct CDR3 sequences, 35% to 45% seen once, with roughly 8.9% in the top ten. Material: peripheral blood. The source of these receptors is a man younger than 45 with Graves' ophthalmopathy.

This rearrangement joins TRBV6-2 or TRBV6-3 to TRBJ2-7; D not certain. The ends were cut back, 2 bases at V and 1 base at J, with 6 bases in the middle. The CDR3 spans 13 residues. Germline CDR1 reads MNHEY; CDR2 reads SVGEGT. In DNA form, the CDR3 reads TGTGCCAGCAGTTACAGCCCTTCCTACGAGCAGTACTTC. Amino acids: CASSYSPSYEQYF.

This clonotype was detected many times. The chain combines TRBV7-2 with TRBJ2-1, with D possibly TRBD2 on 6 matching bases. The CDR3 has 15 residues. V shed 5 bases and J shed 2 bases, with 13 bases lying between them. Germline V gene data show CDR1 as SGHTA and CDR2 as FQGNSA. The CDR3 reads CASSKEGIAYNEQFF. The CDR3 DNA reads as TGTGCCAGCAGCAAGGAGGGAATCGCCTACAATGAGCAGTTCTTC.

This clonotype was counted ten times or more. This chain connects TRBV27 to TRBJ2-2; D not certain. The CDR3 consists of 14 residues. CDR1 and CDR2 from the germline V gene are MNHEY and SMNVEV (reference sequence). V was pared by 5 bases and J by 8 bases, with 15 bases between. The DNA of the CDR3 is TGTGCCAGCAGTCAATCCGAACTTGTTGGGGAGCTGTTTTTT. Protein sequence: CASSQSELVGELFF.

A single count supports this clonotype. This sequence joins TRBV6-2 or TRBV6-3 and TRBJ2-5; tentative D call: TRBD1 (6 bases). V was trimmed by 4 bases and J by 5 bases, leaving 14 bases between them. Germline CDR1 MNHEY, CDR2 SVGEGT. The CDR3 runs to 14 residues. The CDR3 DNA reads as TGTGCCAGCAGTTCGCACAGGGTAGGCGAGACCCAGTACTTC. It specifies CASSSHRVGETQYF.

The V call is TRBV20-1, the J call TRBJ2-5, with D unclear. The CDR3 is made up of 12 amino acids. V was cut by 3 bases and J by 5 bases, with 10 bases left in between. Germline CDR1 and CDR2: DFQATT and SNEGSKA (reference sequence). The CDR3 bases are TGCAGTGCTAGTAAGGTTTGGGAGACCCAGTACTTC. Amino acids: CSASKVWETQYF.

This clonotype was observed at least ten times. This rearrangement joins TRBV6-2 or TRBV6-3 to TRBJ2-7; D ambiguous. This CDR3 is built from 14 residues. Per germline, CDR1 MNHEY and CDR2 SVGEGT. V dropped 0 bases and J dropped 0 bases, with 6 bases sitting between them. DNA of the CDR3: TGTGCCAGCAGTTACTCAGGACCCTCCTACGAGCAGTACTTC. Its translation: CASSYSGPSYEQYF.

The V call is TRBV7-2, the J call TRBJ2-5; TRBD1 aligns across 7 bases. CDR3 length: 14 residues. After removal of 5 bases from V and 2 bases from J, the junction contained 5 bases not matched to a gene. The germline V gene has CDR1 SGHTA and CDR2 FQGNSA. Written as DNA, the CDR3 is TGTGCCAGCAGCACGCGACAGGGTCAAGAGACCCAGTACTTC. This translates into CASSTRQGQETQYF.

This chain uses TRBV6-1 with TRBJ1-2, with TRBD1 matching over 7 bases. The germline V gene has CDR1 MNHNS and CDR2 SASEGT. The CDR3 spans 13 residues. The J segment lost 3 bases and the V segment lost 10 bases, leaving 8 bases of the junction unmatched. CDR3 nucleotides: TGTGCCATCGCGACAGGGCCTGACTATGGCTACACCTTC. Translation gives CAIATGPDYGYTF.

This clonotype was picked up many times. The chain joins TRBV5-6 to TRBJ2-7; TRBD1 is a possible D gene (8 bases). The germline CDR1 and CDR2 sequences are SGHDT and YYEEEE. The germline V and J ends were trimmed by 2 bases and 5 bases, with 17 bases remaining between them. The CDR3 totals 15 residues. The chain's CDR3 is CASSFWTGTIHEQYF. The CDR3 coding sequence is TGTGCCAGCAGCTTTTGGACAGGGACTATCCACGAGCAGTACTTC.

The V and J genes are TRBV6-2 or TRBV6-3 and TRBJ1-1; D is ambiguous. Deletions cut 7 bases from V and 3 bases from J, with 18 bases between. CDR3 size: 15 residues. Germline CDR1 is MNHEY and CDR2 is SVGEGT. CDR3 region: CASNPSRVLDTEAFF. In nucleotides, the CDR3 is TGTGCCAGCAATCCTTCGCGGGTTTTGGACACTGAAGCTTTCTTT.

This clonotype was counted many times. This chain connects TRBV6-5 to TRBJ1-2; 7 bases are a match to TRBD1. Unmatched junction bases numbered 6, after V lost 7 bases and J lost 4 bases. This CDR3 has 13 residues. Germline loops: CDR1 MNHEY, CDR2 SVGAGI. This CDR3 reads CASKARGIYGYTF. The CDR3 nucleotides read TGTGCCAGCAAGGCCAGGGGGATCTATGGCTACACCTTC.